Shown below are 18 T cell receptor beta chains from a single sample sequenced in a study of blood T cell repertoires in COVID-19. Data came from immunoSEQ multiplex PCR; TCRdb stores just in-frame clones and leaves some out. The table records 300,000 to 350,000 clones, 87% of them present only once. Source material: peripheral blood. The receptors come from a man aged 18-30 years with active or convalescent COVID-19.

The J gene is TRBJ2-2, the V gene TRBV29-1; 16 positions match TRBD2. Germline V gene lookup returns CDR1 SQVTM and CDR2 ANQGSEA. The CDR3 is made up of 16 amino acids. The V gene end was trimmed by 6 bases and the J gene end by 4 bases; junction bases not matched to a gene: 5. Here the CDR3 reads CSVGTSGGVGTGELFF. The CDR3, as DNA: TGCAGCGTCGGGACTAGCGGGGGGGTTGGCACCGGGGAGCTGTTTTTT.

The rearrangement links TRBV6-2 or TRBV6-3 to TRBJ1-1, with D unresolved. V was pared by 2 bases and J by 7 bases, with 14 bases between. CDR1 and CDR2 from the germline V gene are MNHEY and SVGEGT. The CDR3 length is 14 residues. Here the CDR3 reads CASSYVTPFDEAFF. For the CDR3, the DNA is TGTGCCAGCAGTTACGTGACACCCTTTGATGAAGCTTTCTTT.

The CDR3 is CATDTSGSYNEQFF. As DNA, the CDR3 is TGTGCCACGGACACTAGCGGTAGTTACAATGAGCAGTTCTTC. This chain connects TRBV5-8 to TRBJ2-1; TRBD2 agrees at 8 bases. Germline V lookup: CDR1 SGHTS, CDR2 YDEGEE. CDR3 length: 14 amino acids. The V segment lost 9 bases and the J segment 4 bases; nucleotides outside the gene matches: 9.

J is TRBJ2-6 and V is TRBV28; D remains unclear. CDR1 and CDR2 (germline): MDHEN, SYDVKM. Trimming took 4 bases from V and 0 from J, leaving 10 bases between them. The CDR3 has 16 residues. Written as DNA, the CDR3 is TGTGCCAGCAGTTGGGCAGGAACCTCTGGGGCCAACGTCCTGACTTTC. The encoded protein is CASSWAGTSGANVLTF.

The CDR3 bases are TGCGCCAGCAGCCGGCTGCCTGGGACACTTCAGCCCCAGCATTTT. Its protein is CASSRLPGTLQPQHF. The rearrangement uses TRBV4-1 and TRBJ1-5; tentatively, D is TRBD1 (6 bases). Trimming took off 4 bases at V and 6 bases at J, with 16 bases between the two ends. CDR3 length equals 15 residues. The germline V gene encodes CDR1 MGHRA and CDR2 YSYEKL.

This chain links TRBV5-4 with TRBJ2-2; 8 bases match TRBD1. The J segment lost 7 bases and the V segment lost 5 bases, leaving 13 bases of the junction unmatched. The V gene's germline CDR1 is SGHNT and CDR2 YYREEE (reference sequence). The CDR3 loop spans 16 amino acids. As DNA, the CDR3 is TGTGCCAGCAGTTCACTTAGCCCAGGGGGCTACGGGGAGCTGTTTTTT. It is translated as CASSSLSPGGYGELFF.

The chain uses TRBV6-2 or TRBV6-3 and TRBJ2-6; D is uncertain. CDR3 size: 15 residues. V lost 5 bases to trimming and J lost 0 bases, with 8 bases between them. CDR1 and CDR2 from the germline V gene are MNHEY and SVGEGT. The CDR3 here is CASSPAVSGANVLTF. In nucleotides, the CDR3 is TGTGCCAGCAGTCCCGCAGTCTCTGGGGCCAACGTCCTGACTTTC.

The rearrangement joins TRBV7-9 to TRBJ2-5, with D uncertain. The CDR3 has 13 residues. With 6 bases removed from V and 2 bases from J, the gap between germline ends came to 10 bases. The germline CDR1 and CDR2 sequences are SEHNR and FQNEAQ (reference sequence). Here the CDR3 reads CASSHSNQETQYF. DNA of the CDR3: TGTGCCAGCAGTCATTCCAATCAAGAGACCCAGTACTTC.

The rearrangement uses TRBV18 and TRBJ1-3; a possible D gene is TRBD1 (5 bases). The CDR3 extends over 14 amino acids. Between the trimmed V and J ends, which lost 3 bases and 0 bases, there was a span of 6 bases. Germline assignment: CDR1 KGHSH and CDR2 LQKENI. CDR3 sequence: CASSPGLSGNTIYF. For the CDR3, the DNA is TGTGCCAGCTCACCGGGACTCTCTGGAAACACCATATATTTT.

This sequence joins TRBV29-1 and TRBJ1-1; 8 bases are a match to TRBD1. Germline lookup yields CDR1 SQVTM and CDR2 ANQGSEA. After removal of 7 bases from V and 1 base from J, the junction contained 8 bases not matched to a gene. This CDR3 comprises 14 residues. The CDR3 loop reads CSAEPDRGNTEAFF. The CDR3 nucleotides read TGCAGCGCCGAACCCGACAGGGGGAACACTGAAGCTTTCTTT.

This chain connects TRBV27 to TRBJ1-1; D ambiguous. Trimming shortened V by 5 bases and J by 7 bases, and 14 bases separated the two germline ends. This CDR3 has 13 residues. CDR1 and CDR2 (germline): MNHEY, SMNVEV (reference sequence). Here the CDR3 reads CASSPDGVSEAFF. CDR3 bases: TGTGCCAGCAGTCCGGACGGGGTGAGTGAAGCTTTCTTT.

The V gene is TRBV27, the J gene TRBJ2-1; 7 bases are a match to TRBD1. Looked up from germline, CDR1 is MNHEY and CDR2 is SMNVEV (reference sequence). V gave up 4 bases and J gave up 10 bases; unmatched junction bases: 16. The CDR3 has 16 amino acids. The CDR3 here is CASSSLQIVTGWEQFF. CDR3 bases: TGTGCCAGCAGTTCCCTTCAAATCGTGACAGGGTGGGAGCAGTTCTTC.

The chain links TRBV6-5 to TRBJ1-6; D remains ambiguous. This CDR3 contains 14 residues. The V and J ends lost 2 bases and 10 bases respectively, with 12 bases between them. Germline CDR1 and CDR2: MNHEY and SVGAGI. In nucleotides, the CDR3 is TGTGCCAGCAGTTACCAGGAAAGTTCGTCACCCCTCCACTTT. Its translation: CASSYQESSSPLHF.

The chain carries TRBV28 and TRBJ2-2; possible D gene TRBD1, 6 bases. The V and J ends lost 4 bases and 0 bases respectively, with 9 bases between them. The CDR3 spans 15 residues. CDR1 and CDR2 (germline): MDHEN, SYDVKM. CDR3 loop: CASSSQGTNTGELFF. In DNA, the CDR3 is TGTGCCAGCAGTTCACAGGGAACGAACACCGGGGAGCTGTTTTTT.

The CDR3 sequence is CASSLGAGGYEQFF. CDR3 in DNA: TGTGCCAGCAGCTTAGGGGCGGGAGGCTATGAGCAGTTCTTC. The chain recombines TRBV11-2 with TRBJ2-1; 8 bases line up with TRBD2. Germline V CDR1 and CDR2: SGHAT, FQNNGV. V lost 1 base and J lost 8; bases outside the gene matches: 4. The CDR3 contains 14 residues.

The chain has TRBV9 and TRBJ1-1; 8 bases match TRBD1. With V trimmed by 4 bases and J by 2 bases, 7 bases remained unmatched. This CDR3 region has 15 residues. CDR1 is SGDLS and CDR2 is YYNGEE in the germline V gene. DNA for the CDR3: TGTGCCAGCAGCCCCCAGGGGGCTTTAAACACTGAAGCTTTCTTT. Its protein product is CASSPQGALNTEAFF. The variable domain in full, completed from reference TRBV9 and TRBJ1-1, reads DSGVTQTPKHLITATGQRVTLRCSPRSGDLSVYWYQQSLDQGLQFLIQYYNGEERAKGNILERFSAQQFPDLHSELNLSSLELGDSALYFCASSPQGALNTEAFFGQGTRLTVV.

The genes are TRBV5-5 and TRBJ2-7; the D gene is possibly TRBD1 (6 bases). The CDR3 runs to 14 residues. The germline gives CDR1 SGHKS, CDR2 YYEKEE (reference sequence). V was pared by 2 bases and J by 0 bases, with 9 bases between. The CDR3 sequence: CASSFTGNSYEQYF. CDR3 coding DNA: TGTGCCAGCAGCTTTACAGGGAACTCCTACGAGCAGTACTTC.

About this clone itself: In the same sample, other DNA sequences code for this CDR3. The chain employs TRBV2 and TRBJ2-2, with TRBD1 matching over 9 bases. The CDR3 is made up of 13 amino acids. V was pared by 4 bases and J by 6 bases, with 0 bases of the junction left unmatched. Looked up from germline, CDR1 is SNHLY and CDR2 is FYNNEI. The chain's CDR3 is CASSGQGAGELFF. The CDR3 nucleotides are TGTGCCAGCAGTGGACAGGGGGCCGGGGAGCTGTTTTTT.